This TCR beta chain was captured by sequencing in a study of beta chain features in type 1 diabetes. V lost 5 bases to trimming and J lost 6 bases; unmatched junction nucleotides: 3. Germline V gene sequence: CDR1 SGHTA, CDR2 FQGTGA. The CDR3 has 13 amino acids. Comments on this clone: Its antigen is currently unknown.

Cells sorted by CD45RO/CCR7/CD25/CD127/CD95/CD27 comprised CD4+ naive, central memory, regulatory and stem cell-like memory cells. The investigators reverse transcribed all of the isolated RNA, so they sequenced expressed TCRB transcripts. The read count averaged roughly 4 million across naive, central memory and regulatory T cell samples. Produced via immunoSEQ multiplex PCR; TCRdb's table is partial and in-frame only. The sample includes 500,000 to 850,000 clones, roughly 13% of them seen just once. General study findings and limits: For Type 1 diabetes patients, all four CD4+ subsets carried TCRB CDR3s that were moderately but significantly shorter. Type 1 diabetes patients had VDJ junctions that carried fewer insertions and more deletions.

The TCR comes from a man aged 18 to 30 with type 1 diabetes. What was sequenced was naive CD4+ T cells from blood. The V and J genes are TRBV7-3 and TRBJ2-7, with 11 bases fitting TRBD1. CDR3 region: CASSLGQGAEQYF. DNA of the CDR3: TGTGCCAGCAGCCTAGGACAGGGGGCCGAGCAGTACTTC. The entire variable domain, with the rest obtained from reference TRBV7-3 and TRBJ2-7, is as follows: GAGVSQTPSNKVTEKGKYVELRCDPISGHTALYWYRQSLGQGPEFLIYFQGTGAADDSGLPNDRFFAVRPEGSVSTLKIQRTERGDSAVYLCASSLGQGAEQYFGPGTRLTVT.